The 30 T cell receptor beta chains listed next were all sequenced from one sample in a study of blood T cell repertoires in COVID-19 (TCRdb year 2020). The library relied on the immunoSEQ multiplex PCR assay. TCRdb retrieved this table from immuneACCESS and kept in-frame rearrangements only. Not all clones are present; in checked studies, unresolved V genes account for under half, and no reason is known for the remainder. The sample table contains about 170,000 clones; only one count was recorded for around 82% of them. The biggest ten clones account for around 3.6% of the sample. The sequencing sample was made of PBMCs or T cells enriched from blood (not recorded which). Source of these receptors: a woman between 50 and 59 years old in a cohort exposed to, infected with or recovered from COVID-19 (not recorded which).

The chain couples TRBV2 to TRBJ1-4; D not certain. Germline values: CDR1 SNHLY, CDR2 FYNNEI. The V end lost 0 bases, the J end lost 6 bases, and 14 bases lay between the germline ends. The CDR3 consists of 16 residues. The CDR3 DNA reads TGTGCCAGCAGTGAAGCGCCTCGGACGAGGGATGAAAAACTGTTTTTT. It translates to CASSEAPRTRDEKLFF.

The genes are TRBV11-3 and TRBJ2-1; TRBD1 aligns across 7 bases. CDR1 SGHNT and CDR2 YENEEA come from the germline V gene. Germline trimming cut 1 base from V and 7 bases from J; bases unmatched to any gene: 7. CDR3 length: 15 residues. As DNA, the CDR3 is TGTGCCAGCAGCTTAGGACAGGGCTGGGAGAATGAGCAGTTCTTC. It encodes CASSLGQGWENEQFF.

This clone was counted once. The chain links TRBV7-2 to TRBJ1-6; D gene unclear. This CDR3 region has 14 residues. Germline assignment: CDR1 SGHTA and CDR2 FQGNSA. Trimming cost V 4 bases and J 10 bases, with 14 bases left between them. The CDR3 reads CASSSPRLSSPLHF. DNA of the CDR3: TGTGCCAGCAGCTCGCCTCGCTTGAGCTCACCCCTCCACTTT. Full variable domain (remainder filled in from reference TRBV7-2 and TRBJ1-6): GAGVSQSPSNKVTEKGKDVELRCDPISGHTALYWYRQSLGQGLEFLIYFQGNSAPDKSGLPSDRFSAERTGGSVSTLTIQRTQQEDSAVYLCASSSPRLSSPLHFGNGTRLTVT.

V is TRBV7-2 and J is TRBJ2-7, with 12 bases matching TRBD2. CDR1 SGHTA and CDR2 FQGNSA come from the germline V gene. The length of the CDR3 is 19 residues. J lost 2 bases, V lost 5 bases, and 16 bases had no gene match. The CDR3: CASSTMTSGGNHLPYEQYF. The CDR3 DNA reads TGTGCCAGCAGCACGATGACTAGCGGGGGAAATCATTTACCCTACGAGCAGTACTTC.

V gene TRBV6-6 combines with J gene TRBJ2-7, with 11 bases lining up with TRBD2. This CDR3 has 15 amino acids. The J segment lost 1 base and the V segment lost 6 bases, leaving 5 bases of the junction unmatched. Germline V gives CDR1 MNHNY, CDR2 SVGAGI (reference sequence). The CDR3 spells CASRPTSGGSYEQYF. In DNA form, the CDR3 reads TGTGCCAGCAGGCCAACTAGCGGGGGTTCCTACGAGCAGTACTTC.

The chain joins TRBV14 to TRBJ2-7; D is perhaps TRBD1 (6 bases). This CDR3 spans 17 amino acids. The V end lost 0 bases, the J end lost 7 bases, and 22 bases lay between the germline ends. Germline lookup yields CDR1 SGHDN and CDR2 FVKESK. CDR3 loop: CASSQDRKGGVVREQYF. DNA for the CDR3: TGTGCCAGCAGCCAAGATAGGAAAGGGGGTGTGGTGCGGGAGCAGTACTTC.

This rearrangement joins TRBV7-9 to TRBJ2-5, with D tentatively TRBD2 (6 bases). V lost 3 bases, J lost 5 bases, and 10 bases lay in between. Per germline, CDR1 SEHNR and CDR2 FQNEAQ (reference sequence). The CDR3 sequence is 13 residues long. CDR3 bases: TGTGCCAGCAGCTTCTTCGGGAGTGAGACCCAGTACTTC. Encoded protein: CASSFFGSETQYF.

In its sample, this clone was seen a few times. This sequence joins TRBV5-1 and TRBJ2-7, with 8 nucleotides matching TRBD1. V lost 5 bases, J lost 5 bases, and 9 bases stayed unmatched. The CDR3 totals 14 residues. Germline CDR1 SGHRS, CDR2 YFSETQ. CDR3: CASSRQGQGDEQYF. CDR3 nucleotide sequence: TGCGCCAGCAGTAGACAAGGACAGGGAGACGAGCAGTACTTC.

This clone was seen a handful of times. The rearrangement links TRBV9 to TRBJ2-5; D might be TRBD1 (6 bases). CDR1 is SGDLS and CDR2 is YYNGEE in the germline V gene. The V end was cut by 4 bases, the J end by 5 bases, with 15 bases between. The CDR3 length is 14 residues. Here the CDR3 DNA reads TGTGCCAGCAGCCCAGGACAGATCATGGAGACCCAGTACTTC. As protein: CASSPGQIMETQYF. Looking up the rest from reference TRBV9 and TRBJ2-5 gives the full variable domain: DSGVTQTPKHLITATGQRVTLRCSPRSGDLSVYWYQQSLDQGLQFLIQYYNGEERAKGNILERFSAQQFPDLHSELNLSSLELGDSALYFCASSPGQIMETQYFGPGTRLLVL.

The chain employs TRBV21-1 and TRBJ2-1; TRBD1, the table's D call, lacks a check against the DNA. TRBV21-1 is deemed a pseudogene. The CDR3 has 16 amino acids. The CDR3 DNA reads TGTGCCAGCAGCAAAGCCGGTCCAAAGGGGTACAATGAGCAGTTCTTC. Translated: CASSKAGPKGYNEQFF.

This rearrangement joins TRBV10-2 to TRBJ2-2; 10 nucleotides agree with TRBD1. The CDR3 contains 16 residues. Per germline, CDR1 WSHSY and CDR2 SAAADI. J gave up 4 bases and V 3 bases, and 5 bases lay outside the gene matches. Here the CDR3 DNA reads TGCGCCAGCAGTGATGGGCGGGACAGGGGCACCGGGGAGCTGTTTTTT. It is translated as CASSDGRDRGTGELFF.

This clone showed up just a few times. This rearrangement joins TRBV28 to TRBJ1-1; TRBD1 is a possible D gene (5 bases). CDR3 length equals 14 residues. The V gene lost 6 bases and the J gene lost 2 bases, with 13 bases spanning the gap. From germline, CDR1 is MDHEN and CDR2 SYDVKM. The CDR3 region has the DNA TGTGCCAGCAGATCAGGAGGGGCTAACACTGAAGCTTTCTTT. This translates into CASRSGGANTEAFF.

V is TRBV2 and J is TRBJ2-1, with D unclear. CDR1 and CDR2 (germline): SNHLY, FYNNEI. V lost 7 bases and J lost 4, with 17 bases in between. The CDR3 length is 15 residues. Written as DNA, the CDR3 is TGTGCCAGCAACCAGAGTCCACCGGGTTACAATGAGCAGTTCTTC. Encoded protein: CASNQSPPGYNEQFF.

The V gene is TRBV5-1, the J gene TRBJ2-7, with 11 bases lining up with TRBD1. The CDR3 runs to 16 residues. CDR1 and CDR2 (germline): SGHRS, YFSETQ. Losses at the gene ends were 1 base for V and 6 bases for J; bases not matched to a gene: 9. CDR3 DNA: TGCGCCAGCAGCTTGTGGGGCGGGACAGGGGGAGGCGAGCAGTACTTC. It yields the protein CASSLWGGTGGGEQYF.

The gene calls are TRBV11-1 and TRBJ1-1; TRBD1 aligns across 9 bases. The germline gives CDR1 SGHAT, CDR2 FQDESV (reference sequence). There are 13 residues in the CDR3. V dropped 5 bases and J dropped 13; count of bases not matched to a gene: 11. CDR3 DNA: TGTGCCAGCAGCAAGGACAGGGGTGGTTCGTTTTTCTTT. This gives the protein CASSKDRGGSFFF.

The chain recombines TRBV7-6 with TRBJ1-1; 7 positions agree with TRBD1. Germline V gene lookup returns CDR1 SGHVS and CDR2 FNYEAQ. CDR3 length equals 15 residues. The V segment lost 1 base and the J segment 1 base; nucleotides outside the gene matches: 3. The CDR3 DNA follows: TGTGCCAGCAGCTTAGTTCAGGGGGAGAACACTGAAGCTTTCTTT. Protein: CASSLVQGENTEAFF.

The rearrangement links TRBV9 to TRBJ1-6, with D uncertain. V was pared by 0 bases and J by 0 bases, with 7 bases between. CDR1 is SGDLS and CDR2 is YYNGEE in the germline V gene. The CDR3 covers 16 residues. Here the CDR3 reads CASSVGLSSYNSPLHF. The CDR3, as DNA: TGTGCCAGCAGCGTAGGGTTGAGCTCCTATAATTCACCCCTCCACTTT.

V usage is TRBV9 and J usage is TRBJ2-7; D gene unclear. The germline V gene encodes CDR1 SGDLS and CDR2 YYNGEE. This CDR3 has 14 residues. The V and J ends lost 0 bases and 2 bases respectively, with 9 bases between them. The CDR3 DNA follows: TGTGCCAGCAGCGTAGTCCCAGACACCTACGAGCAGTACTTC. It codes for CASSVVPDTYEQYF.

V and J are TRBV2 and TRBJ2-5, with a tentative D call TRBD1 (5 bases). Germline V CDR1 and CDR2: SNHLY, FYNNEI. The V end was cut by 7 bases, the J end by 2 bases, with 11 bases between. The CDR3 length is 13 residues. CDR3 nucleotide sequence: TGTGCCAGCACTCGACAGCAACAAGAGACCCAGTACTTC. Its protein is CASTRQQQETQYF.

This clone was picked up a small number of times. The rearrangement uses TRBV30 and TRBJ2-2; no definite D call. Trimming cost V 1 base and J 4 bases, with 4 bases left between them. CDR3 length: 12 amino acids. Germline CDR1 GTSNPN, CDR2 SVGIG (reference sequence). As DNA, the CDR3 is TGTGCCTGGAGTGGGCTCACCGGGGAGCTGTTTTTT. Its protein product is CAWSGLTGELFF. Based on the CDR3 plus reference TRBV30 and TRBJ2-2, the full variable domain is SQTIHQWPATLVQPVGSPLSLECTVEGTSNPNLYWYRQAAGRGLQLLFYSVGIGQISSEVPQNLSASRPQDRQFILSSKKLLLSDSGFYLCAWSGLTGELFFGEGSRLTVL.

J is TRBJ1-2 and V is TRBV15; D ambiguous. Germline assignment: CDR1 LNHNV and CDR2 YYDKDF (reference sequence). This CDR3 has 13 residues. The germline V and J ends were trimmed by 7 bases and 5 bases, with 14 bases remaining between them. CDR3 DNA: TGTGCCACCAAAGCGGCTGGAGAGTATGGCTACACCTTC. It specifies CATKAAGEYGYTF.

The chain couples TRBV4-2 to TRBJ1-1; 8 bases fit TRBD1. Germline loops: CDR1 LGHNA, CDR2 YNFKEQ. The CDR3 covers 14 residues. Trimming removed 8 bases from V and 11 bases from J; junction bases left unmatched: 16. CDR3 coding DNA: TGTGCCAGCGCCCCAGATGGACAGGGCCGGCTTGCTTTCTTT. Its translation: CASAPDGQGRLAFF.

This clone was seen just once. CDR3 DNA: TGTGCCAGCAGTGAAGAGGCCGGGACACCCACCTCCTACGAGCAGTACTTC. This encodes CASSEEAGTPTSYEQYF. The rearrangement links TRBV2 to TRBJ2-7; tentatively, D is TRBD1 (6 bases). Per germline, CDR1 SNHLY and CDR2 FYNNEI. Trimming removed 1 base from V and 0 bases from J, with 16 bases in between. The CDR3 sequence is 17 residues long.

The chain joins TRBV5-4 to TRBJ2-1, with 10 bases matching TRBD2. The V segment lost 4 bases and the J segment 8 bases; nucleotides outside the gene matches: 12. CDR1 is SGHNT and CDR2 is YYREEE in the germline V gene (reference sequence). The CDR3 is 16 amino acids. Here the CDR3 DNA reads TGTGCCAGCAGCCTCGGACTAGCGGAGGGGTGGGATGAGCAGTTCTTC. This sequence encodes CASSLGLAEGWDEQFF.

The V call is TRBV2, the J call TRBJ1-5, with D maybe TRBD1 (5 bases). V lost 0 bases and J 2 bases, leaving 14 bases between the germline ends. The CDR3 sequence is 17 residues long. Germline V CDR1 and CDR2: SNHLY, FYNNEI. The CDR3 region has the DNA TGTGCCAGCAGTGAAGCGGGTCGGGGGGTAGGCAATCAGCCCCAGCATTTT. It codes for CASSEAGRGVGNQPQHF.

The CDR3 here is CASSPMGLAGGRTDTQYF. The DNA for the CDR3 is TGTGCCAGCAGCCCGATGGGACTAGCGGGGGGGCGCACAGATACGCAGTATTTT. The chain recombines TRBV7-2 with TRBJ2-3; 16 nucleotides agree with TRBD2. Germline lookup yields CDR1 SGHTA and CDR2 FQGNSA. Trimming removed 5 bases from V and 1 base from J; junction bases left unmatched: 6. This CDR3 has 18 amino acids. The whole variable domain, remainder taken from reference TRBV7-2 and TRBJ2-3, is GAGVSQSPSNKVTEKGKDVELRCDPISGHTALYWYRQSLGQGLEFLIYFQGNSAPDKSGLPSDRFSAERTGGSVSTLTIQRTQQEDSAVYLCASSPMGLAGGRTDTQYFGPGTRLTVL.

V is TRBV30 and J is TRBJ1-2; weak D call: TRBD1 (5 bases). The CDR3 totals 18 residues. Germline V gene sequence: CDR1 GTSNPN, CDR2 SVGIG (reference sequence). Between the trimmed V and J ends, which lost 0 bases and 1 base, there was a span of 21 bases. This CDR3 reads CAWSVHPAGTKNNYGYTF. The CDR3 nucleotides read TGTGCCTGGAGTGTACATCCTGCAGGGACTAAAAATAACTATGGCTACACCTTC.

The chain is built from TRBV5-4 and TRBJ2-1; TRBD2 agrees at 16 bases. With 3 bases clipped from V and 9 bases from J, the junction kept 3 bases outside the gene matches. Per germline, CDR1 SGHNT and CDR2 YYREEE (reference sequence). The CDR3 totals 15 residues. CDR3 DNA sequence: TGTGCCAGCAGCTCGGGACTAGCGGGAGGGATTGAGCAGTTCTTC. Its translation is CASSSGLAGGIEQFF.

The chain links TRBV7-2 to TRBJ1-2, with D maybe TRBD1 (6 bases). V was clipped by 1 base and J by 6 bases, with 12 bases between them. Germline assignment: CDR1 SGHTA and CDR2 FQGNSA. The CDR3 runs to 14 residues. CDR3 nucleotide sequence: TGTGCCAGCAGCTTAGAGGGGGAAGGAGATGGCTACACCTTC. Translating it yields CASSLEGEGDGYTF.

The chain couples TRBV19 to TRBJ1-2; D is perhaps TRBD1 (5 bases). The CDR3 has 15 amino acids. The ends were cut back, 3 bases at V and 0 bases at J, with 11 bases in the middle. Germline CDR1 and CDR2: LNHDA and SQIVND (reference sequence). The CDR3 is CASSMGQGTNYGYTF. DNA of the CDR3: TGTGCCAGTAGTATGGGGCAGGGAACTAACTATGGCTACACCTTC.